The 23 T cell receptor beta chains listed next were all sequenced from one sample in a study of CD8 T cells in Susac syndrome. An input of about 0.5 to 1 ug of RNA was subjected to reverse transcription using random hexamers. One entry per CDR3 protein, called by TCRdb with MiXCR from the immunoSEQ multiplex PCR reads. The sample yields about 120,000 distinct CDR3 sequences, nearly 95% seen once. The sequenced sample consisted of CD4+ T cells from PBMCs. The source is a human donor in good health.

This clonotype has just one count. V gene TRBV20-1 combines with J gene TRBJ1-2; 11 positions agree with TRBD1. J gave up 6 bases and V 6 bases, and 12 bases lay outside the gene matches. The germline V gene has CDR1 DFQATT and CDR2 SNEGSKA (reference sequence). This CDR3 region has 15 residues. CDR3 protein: CSARTGGGSLHGYTF. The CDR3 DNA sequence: TGCAGTGCGCGGACAGGGGGCGGGTCATTACATGGCTACACCTTC.

The CDR3 protein is CASSLGPGQQETQYF. CDR3 bases: TGCGCCAGCAGCTTGGGACCGGGACAGCAAGAGACCCAGTACTTC. The rearrangement links TRBV5-1 to TRBJ2-5, with 7 bases fitting TRBD1. CDR1 SGHRS and CDR2 YFSETQ come from the germline V gene. After removal of 0 bases from V and 2 bases from J, the junction contained 4 bases not matched to a gene. This CDR3 spans 15 amino acids.

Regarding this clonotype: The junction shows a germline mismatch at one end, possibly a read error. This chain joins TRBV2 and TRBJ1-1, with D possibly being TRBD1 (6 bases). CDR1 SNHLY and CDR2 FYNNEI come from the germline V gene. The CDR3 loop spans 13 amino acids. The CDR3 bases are TGTGCCAGCAGCAGACAGGATGCCAACCGTGGTCTCTTT. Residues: CASSRQDANRGLF.

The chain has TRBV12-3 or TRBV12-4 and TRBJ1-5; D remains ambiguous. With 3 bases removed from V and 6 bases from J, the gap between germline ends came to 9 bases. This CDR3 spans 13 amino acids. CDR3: CASSLAISQPQHF. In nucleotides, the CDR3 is TGTGCCAGCAGTTTGGCAATATCTCAGCCCCAGCATTTT.

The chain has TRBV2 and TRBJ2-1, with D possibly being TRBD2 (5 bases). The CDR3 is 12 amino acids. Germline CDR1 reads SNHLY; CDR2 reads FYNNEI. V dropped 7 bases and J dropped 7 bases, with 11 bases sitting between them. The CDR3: CASTRDLNEQFF. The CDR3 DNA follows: TGTGCCAGCACCCGGGATCTAAATGAGCAGTTCTTC. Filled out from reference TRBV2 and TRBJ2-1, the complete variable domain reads EPEVTQTPSHQVTQMGQEVILRCVPISNHLYFYWYRQILGQKVEFLVSFYNNEISEKSEIFDDQFSVERPDGSNFTLKIRSTKLEDSAMYFCASTRDLNEQFFGPGTRLTVL.

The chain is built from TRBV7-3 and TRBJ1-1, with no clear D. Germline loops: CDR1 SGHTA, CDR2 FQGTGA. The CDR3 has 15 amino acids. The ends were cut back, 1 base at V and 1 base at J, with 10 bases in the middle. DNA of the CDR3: TGTGCCAGCAGCTTAATCTTGGTTGGGAACACTGAAGCTTTCTTT. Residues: CASSLILVGNTEAFF.

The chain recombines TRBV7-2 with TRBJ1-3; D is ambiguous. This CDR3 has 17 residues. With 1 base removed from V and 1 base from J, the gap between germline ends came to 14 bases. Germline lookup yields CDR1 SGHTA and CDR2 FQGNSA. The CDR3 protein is CASSLDSGEKSGNTIYF. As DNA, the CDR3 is TGTGCCAGCAGCTTAGATTCCGGCGAAAAGTCTGGAAACACCATATATTTT. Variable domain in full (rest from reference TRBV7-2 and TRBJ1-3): GAGVSQSPSNKVTEKGKDVELRCDPISGHTALYWYRQSLGQGLEFLIYFQGNSAPDKSGLPSDRFSAERTGGSVSTLTIQRTQQEDSAVYLCASSLDSGEKSGNTIYFGEGSWLTVV.

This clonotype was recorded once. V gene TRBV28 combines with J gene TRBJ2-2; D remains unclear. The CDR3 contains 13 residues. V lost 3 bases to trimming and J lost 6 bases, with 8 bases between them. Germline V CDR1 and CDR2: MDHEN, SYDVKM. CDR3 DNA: TGTGCCAGCAGTTTTAGCCGGCCCGGGGAGCTGTTTTTT. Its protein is CASSFSRPGELFF.

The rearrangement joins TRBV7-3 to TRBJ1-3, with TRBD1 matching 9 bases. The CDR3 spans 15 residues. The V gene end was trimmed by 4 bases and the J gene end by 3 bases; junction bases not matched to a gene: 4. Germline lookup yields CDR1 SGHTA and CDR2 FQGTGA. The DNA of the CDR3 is TGTGCCAGCAGCTCACAGGGGGCAAGTGGAAACACCATATATTTT. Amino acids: CASSSQGASGNTIYF.

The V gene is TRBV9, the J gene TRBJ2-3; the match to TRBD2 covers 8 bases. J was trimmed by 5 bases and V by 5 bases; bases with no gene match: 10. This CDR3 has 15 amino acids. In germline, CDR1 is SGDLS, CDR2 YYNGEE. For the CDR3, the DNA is TGTGCCAGCAGTCCTCCAACGGGGGGGAGAGATACGCAGTATTTT. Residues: CASSPPTGGRDTQYF.

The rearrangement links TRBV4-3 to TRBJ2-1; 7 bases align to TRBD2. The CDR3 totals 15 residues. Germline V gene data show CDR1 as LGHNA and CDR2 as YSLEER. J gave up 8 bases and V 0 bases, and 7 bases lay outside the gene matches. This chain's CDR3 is CASSQEAGARDEQFF. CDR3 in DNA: TGCGCCAGCAGCCAAGAGGCGGGAGCGCGCGATGAGCAGTTCTTC.

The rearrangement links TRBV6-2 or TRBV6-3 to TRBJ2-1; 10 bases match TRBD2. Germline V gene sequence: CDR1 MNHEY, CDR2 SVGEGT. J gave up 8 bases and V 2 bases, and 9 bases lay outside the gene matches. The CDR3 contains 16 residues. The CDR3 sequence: CASSYPSGGVSDEQFF. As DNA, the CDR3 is TGTGCCAGCAGTTACCCTAGCGGGGGCGTAAGCGATGAGCAGTTCTTC.

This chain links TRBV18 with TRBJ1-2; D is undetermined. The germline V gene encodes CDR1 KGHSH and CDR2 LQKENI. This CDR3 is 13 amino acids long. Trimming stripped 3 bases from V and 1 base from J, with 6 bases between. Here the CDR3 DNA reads TGTGCCAGCTCACCCCCTATTAACTATGGCTACACCTTC. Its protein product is CASSPPINYGYTF.

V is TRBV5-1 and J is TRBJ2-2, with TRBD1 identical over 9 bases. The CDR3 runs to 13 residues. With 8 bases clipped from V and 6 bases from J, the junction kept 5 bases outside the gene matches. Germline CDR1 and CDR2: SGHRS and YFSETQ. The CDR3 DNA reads TGCGCCAGTAGGGACAGGGACGCCGGGGAGCTGTTTTTT. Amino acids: CASRDRDAGELFF.

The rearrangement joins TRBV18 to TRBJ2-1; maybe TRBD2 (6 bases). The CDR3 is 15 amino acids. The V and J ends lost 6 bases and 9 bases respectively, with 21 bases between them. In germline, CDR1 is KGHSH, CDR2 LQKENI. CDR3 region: CASSPGTGGFGEQFF. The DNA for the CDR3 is TGTGCCAGCTCGCCCGGGACTGGGGGGTTCGGTGAGCAGTTCTTC. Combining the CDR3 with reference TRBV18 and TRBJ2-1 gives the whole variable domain NAGVMQNPRHLVRRRGQEARLRCSPMKGHSHVYWYRQLPEEGLKFMVYLQKENIIDESGMPKERFSAEFPKEGPSILRIQQVVRGDSAAYFCASSPGTGGFGEQFFGPGTRLTVL.

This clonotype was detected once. The CDR3 region is CASSLDTSTDTQYF. CDR3 DNA: TGTGCCAGCAGCTTGGACACTAGCACAGATACGCAGTATTTT. The genes are TRBV5-4 and TRBJ2-3; no reliable D call. CDR3 size: 14 residues. Germline CDR1 reads SGHNT; CDR2 reads YYREEE (reference sequence). Trimming pared 0 bases from V and 0 bases from J, leaving 5 bases between.

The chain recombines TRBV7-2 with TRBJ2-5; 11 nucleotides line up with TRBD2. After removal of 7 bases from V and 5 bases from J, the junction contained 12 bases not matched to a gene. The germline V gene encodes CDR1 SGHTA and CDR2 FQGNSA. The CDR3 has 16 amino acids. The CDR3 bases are TGTGCCAGCACCCAGTCGCTAGCGGGGGGAGGCGAGACCCAGTACTTC. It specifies CASTQSLAGGGETQYF.

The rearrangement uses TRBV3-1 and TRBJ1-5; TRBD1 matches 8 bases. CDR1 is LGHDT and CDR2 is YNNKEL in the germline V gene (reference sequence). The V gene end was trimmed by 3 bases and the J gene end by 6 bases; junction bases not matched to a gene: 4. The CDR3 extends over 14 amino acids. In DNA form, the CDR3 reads TGTGCCAGCAGCCAGACAGGGGTCGGTCAGCCCCAGCATTTT. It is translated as CASSQTGVGQPQHF.

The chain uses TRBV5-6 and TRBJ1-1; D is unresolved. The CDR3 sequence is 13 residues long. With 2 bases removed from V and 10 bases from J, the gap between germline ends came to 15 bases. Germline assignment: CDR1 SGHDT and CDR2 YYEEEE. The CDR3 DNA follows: TGTGCCAGCAGCTTCTCCCCCTCCCAAGGAGCTTTCTTT. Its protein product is CASSFSPSQGAFF.

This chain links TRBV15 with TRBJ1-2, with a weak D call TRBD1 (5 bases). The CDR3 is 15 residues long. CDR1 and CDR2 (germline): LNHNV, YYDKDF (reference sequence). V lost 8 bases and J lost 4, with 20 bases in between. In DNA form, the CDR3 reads TGTGCCACCCATGACAGACCGGGCAGGGTCTATGGCTACACCTTC. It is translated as CATHDRPGRVYGYTF.

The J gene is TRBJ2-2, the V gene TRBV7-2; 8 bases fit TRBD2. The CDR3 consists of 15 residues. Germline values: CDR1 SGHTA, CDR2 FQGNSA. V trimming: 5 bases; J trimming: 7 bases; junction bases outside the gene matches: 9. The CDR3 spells CASSPPAGGSGELFF. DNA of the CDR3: TGTGCCAGCAGCCCGCCCGCGGGGGGAAGCGGGGAGCTGTTTTTT. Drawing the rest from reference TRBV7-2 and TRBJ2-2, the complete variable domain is GAGVSQSPSNKVTEKGKDVELRCDPISGHTALYWYRQSLGQGLEFLIYFQGNSAPDKSGLPSDRFSAERTGGSVSTLTIQRTQQEDSAVYLCASSPPAGGSGELFFGEGSRLTVL.

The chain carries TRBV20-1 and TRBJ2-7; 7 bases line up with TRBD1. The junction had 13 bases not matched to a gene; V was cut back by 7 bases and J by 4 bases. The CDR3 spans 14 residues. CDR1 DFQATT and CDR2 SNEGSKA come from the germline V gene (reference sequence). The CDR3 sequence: CSGEDRDRFYEQYF. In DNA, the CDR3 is TGCAGTGGCGAAGACCGGGACAGATTTTACGAGCAGTACTTC.

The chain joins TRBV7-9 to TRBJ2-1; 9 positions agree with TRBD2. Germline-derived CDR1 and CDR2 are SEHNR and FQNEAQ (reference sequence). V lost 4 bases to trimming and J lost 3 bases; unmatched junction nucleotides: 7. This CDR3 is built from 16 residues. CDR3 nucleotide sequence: TGTGCCAGCAGCTCCGAAACTAGCGGGTACTACAATGAGCAGTTCTTC. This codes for CASSSETSGYYNEQFF. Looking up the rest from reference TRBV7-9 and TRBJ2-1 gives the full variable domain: DTGVSQNPRHKITKRGQNVTFRCDPISEHNRLYWYRQTLGQGPEFLTYFQNEAQLEKSRLLSDRFSAERPKGSFSTLEIQRTEQGDSAMYLCASSSETSGYYNEQFFGPGTRLTVL.